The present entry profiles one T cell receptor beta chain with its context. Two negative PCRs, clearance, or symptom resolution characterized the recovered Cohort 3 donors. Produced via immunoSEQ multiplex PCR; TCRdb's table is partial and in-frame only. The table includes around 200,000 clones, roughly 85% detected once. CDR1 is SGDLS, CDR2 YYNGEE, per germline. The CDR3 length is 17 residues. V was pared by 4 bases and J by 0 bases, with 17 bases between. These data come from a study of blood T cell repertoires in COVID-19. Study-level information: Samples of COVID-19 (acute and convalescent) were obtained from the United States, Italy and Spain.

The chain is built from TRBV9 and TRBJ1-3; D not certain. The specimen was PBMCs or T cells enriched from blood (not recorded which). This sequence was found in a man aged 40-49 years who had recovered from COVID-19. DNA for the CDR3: TGTGCCAGCAGCTTCCAAATGGGGAGTAACTCTGGAAACACCATATATTTT. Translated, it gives CASSFQMGSNSGNTIYF.